A single sample is the source of the 4 T cell receptor beta chains below, sequenced in a study of blood T cell repertoires in COVID-19. Profiled with immunoSEQ multiplex PCR; TCRdb holds only in-frame clones, not every one. The profile shows under 250,000 clones, approximately 81% of them singletons. The sequenced sample was peripheral blood. The receptor set was obtained from a woman aged 80 or over with acute or convalescent COVID-19.

This rearrangement joins TRBV6-9 to TRBJ1-1, with 7 nucleotides matching TRBD1. The germline CDR1 and CDR2 sequences are MNHGY and SVAAGI. The ends lost 7 bases at V and 5 bases at J; junction bases unmatched: 10. The CDR3 has 14 amino acids. The CDR3 DNA is TGTGCCAGCATCGATGGAAGGGGGCATACTGAAGCTTTCTTT. The encoded protein is CASIDGRGHTEAFF.

This rearrangement joins TRBV30 to TRBJ2-7, with D possibly TRBD1 on 5 matching bases. The CDR3 is 11 amino acids. Deletions cut 4 bases from V and 6 bases from J, with 10 bases between. CDR1 and CDR2 (germline): GTSNPN, SVGIG (reference sequence). The chain's CDR3 is CAWKGSVEQYF. The CDR3 nucleotides read TGTGCCTGGAAGGGGTCGGTCGAGCAGTACTTC.

This chain links TRBV5-4 with TRBJ2-7; 10 positions match TRBD1. The V and J ends lost 5 bases and 3 bases, in that order; junction bases with no gene match: 8. This CDR3 is 15 amino acids long. Germline values: CDR1 SGHNT, CDR2 YYREEE (reference sequence). CDR3 protein: CASSVFGTGVYEQYF. For the CDR3, the DNA is TGTGCCAGCAGTGTATTCGGGACAGGGGTCTACGAGCAGTACTTC.

This chain uses TRBV6-5 with TRBJ1-5; 8 nucleotides line up with TRBD1. Germline-derived CDR1 and CDR2 are MNHEY and SVGAGI. The CDR3 loop spans 15 amino acids. V trimming: 6 bases; J trimming: 3 bases; junction bases outside the gene matches: 7. The CDR3 bases are TGTGCCAGCAGACCTGGGACAGGCTCCAATCAGCCCCAGCATTTT. Protein: CASRPGTGSNQPQHF.